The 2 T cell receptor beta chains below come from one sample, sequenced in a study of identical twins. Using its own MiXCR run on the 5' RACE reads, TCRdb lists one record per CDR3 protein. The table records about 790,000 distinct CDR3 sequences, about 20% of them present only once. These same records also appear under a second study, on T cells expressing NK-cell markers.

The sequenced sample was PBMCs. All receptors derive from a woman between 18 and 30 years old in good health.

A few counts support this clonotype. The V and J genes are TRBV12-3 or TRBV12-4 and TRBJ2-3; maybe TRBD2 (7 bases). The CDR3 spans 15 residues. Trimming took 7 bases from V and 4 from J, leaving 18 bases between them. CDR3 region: CASKVGGGSADTQYF. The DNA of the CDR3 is TGTGCCAGCAAAGTCGGGGGCGGGAGTGCAGATACGCAGTATTTT.

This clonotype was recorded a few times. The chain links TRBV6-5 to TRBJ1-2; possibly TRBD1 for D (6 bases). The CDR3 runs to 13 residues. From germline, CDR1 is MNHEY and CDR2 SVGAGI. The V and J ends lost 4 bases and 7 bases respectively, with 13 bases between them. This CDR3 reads CASSFGQSSGYTF. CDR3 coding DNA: TGTGCCAGCAGTTTTGGACAGTCCAGTGGCTACACCTTC.